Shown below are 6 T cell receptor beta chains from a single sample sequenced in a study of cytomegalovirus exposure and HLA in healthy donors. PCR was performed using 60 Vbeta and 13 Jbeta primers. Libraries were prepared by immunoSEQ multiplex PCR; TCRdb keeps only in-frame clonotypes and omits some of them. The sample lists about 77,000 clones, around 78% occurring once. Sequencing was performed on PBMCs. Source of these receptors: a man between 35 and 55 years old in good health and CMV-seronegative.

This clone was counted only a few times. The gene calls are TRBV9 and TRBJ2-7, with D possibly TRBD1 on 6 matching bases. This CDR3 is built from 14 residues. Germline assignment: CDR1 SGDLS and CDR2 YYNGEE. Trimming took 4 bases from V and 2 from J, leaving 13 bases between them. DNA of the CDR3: TGTGCCAGCAGCCCGGCGACAGGACCCTACGAGCAGTACTTC. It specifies CASSPATGPYEQYF. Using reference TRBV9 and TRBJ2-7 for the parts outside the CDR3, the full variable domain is DSGVTQTPKHLITATGQRVTLRCSPRSGDLSVYWYQQSLDQGLQFLIQYYNGEERAKGNILERFSAQQFPDLHSELNLSSLELGDSALYFCASSPATGPYEQYFGPGTRLTVT.

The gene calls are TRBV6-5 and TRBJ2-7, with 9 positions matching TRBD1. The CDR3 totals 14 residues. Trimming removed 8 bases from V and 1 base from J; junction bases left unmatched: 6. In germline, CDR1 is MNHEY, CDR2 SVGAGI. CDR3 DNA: TGTGCCAGCCGAATTGGACAGGGGTCCTACGAGCAGTACTTC. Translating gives CASRIGQGSYEQYF.

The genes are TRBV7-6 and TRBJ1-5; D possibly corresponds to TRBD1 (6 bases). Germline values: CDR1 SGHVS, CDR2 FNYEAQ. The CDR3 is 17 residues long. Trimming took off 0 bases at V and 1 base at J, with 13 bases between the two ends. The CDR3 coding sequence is TGTGCCAGCAGCTTAGCGGGGGCTTCCCGCAGCAATCAGCCCCAGCATTTT. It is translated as CASSLAGASRSNQPQHF. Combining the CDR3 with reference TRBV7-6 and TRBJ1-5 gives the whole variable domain GAGVSQSPRYKVTKRGQDVALRCDPISGHVSLYWYRQALGQGPEFLTYFNYEAQQDKSGLPNDRFSAERPEGSISTLTIQRTEQRDSAMYRCASSLAGASRSNQPQHFGDGTRLSIL.

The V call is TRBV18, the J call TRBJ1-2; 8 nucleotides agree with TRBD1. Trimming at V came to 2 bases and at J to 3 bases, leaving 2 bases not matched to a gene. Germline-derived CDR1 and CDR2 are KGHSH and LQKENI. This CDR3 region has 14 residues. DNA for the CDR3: TGTGCCAGCTCACCATCGGACAGGGACTATGGCTACACCTTC. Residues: CASSPSDRDYGYTF.

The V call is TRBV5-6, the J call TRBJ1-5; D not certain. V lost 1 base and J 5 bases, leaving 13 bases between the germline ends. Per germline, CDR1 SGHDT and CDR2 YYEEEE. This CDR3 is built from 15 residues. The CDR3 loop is CASSLYGGSYQPQHF. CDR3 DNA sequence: TGTGCCAGCAGCTTGTATGGAGGGAGCTATCAGCCCCAGCATTTT.

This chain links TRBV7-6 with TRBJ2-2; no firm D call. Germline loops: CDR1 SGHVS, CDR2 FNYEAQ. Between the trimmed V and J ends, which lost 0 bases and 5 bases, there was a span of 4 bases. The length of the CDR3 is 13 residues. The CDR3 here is CASSLAPTGELFF. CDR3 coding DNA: TGTGCCAGCAGCTTAGCCCCGACCGGGGAGCTGTTTTTT.